This T cell receptor (beta chain) was captured by sequencing in a study of cytomegalovirus exposure and HLA in healthy donors. Study overall: A subsequent analysis stated that the roughly 130 validation repertoires were run on the same platform as the roughly 670 first-cohort repertoires.

Concerning this clone itself: Antigen unknown.

The method was immunoSEQ multiplex PCR; TCRdb's version includes in-frame clones alone and lacks a portion of them. This table has some 100,000 clones, about 82% appearing once. Notes on the study in general: Under in vitro conditions, three CMV-associated chains were confirmed as specific for CMV antigens.

V lost 7 bases to trimming and J lost 1 base; unmatched junction nucleotides: 6. The germline gives CDR1 KGHSY, CDR2 FQNENV. The CDR3 has 14 residues. Input material: PBMCs. The clonotype comes from a young man in good health and CMV-seronegative. This chain connects TRBV16 to TRBJ1-1; 7 bases are a match to TRBD1. The CDR3 sequence: CASNRDSANTEAFF. Here the CDR3 DNA reads TGTGCCAGCAACCGGGACAGCGCGAACACTGAAGCTTTCTTT.